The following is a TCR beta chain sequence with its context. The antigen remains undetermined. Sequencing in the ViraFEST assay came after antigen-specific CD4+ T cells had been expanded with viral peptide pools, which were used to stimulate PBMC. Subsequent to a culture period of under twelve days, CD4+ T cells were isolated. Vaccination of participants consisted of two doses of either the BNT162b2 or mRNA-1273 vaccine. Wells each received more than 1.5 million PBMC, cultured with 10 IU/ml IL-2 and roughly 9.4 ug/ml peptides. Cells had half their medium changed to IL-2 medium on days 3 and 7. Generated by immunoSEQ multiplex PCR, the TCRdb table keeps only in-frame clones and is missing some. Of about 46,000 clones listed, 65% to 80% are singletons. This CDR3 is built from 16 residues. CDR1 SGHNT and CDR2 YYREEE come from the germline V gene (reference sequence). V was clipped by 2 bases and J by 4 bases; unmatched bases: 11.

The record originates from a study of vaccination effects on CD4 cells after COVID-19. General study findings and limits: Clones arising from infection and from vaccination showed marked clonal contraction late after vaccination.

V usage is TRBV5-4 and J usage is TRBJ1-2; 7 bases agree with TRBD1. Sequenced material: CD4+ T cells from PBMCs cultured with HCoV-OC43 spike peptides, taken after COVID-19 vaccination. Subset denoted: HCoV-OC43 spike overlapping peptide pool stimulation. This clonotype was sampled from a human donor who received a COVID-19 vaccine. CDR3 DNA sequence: TGTGCCAGCAGCTTACGTACAGGGGAGGTTGCCTATGGCTACACCTTC. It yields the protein CASSLRTGEVAYGYTF.